Below are 28 T cell receptor beta chains sequenced from a single sample in a study of shared T cell receptors in the human thymus. Method: immunoSEQ multiplex PCR; TCRdb's copy keeps in-frame clones and lacks some. The sample consists of approximately 660,000 clones, around 89% of them appearing once. The same sample was also studied in work on human thymus T cells.

Source material: thymocytes. These TCRs come from a boy in the first two years of life with a congenital heart defect.

This chain connects TRBV20-1 to TRBJ2-3; D uncertain. V lost 2 bases and J lost 2, with 2 bases in between. CDR3 length: 11 residues. The germline V gene has CDR1 DFQATT and CDR2 SNEGSKA (reference sequence). CDR3 amino acids: CSARYTDTQYF. The CDR3, as DNA: TGCAGTGCTAGATACACAGATACGCAGTATTTT.

This rearrangement joins TRBV5-6 to TRBJ2-7; 9 positions agree with TRBD1. Germline V gene sequence: CDR1 SGHDT, CDR2 YYEEEE. The trim removed 3 bases at V and 3 bases at J, leaving 7 bases unmatched. The CDR3 extends over 15 amino acids. This chain's CDR3 is CASSSDRGMIYEQYF. In DNA form, the CDR3 reads TGTGCCAGCAGCTCCGACAGGGGGATGATCTACGAGCAGTACTTC.

The count of this clone is one. This chain links TRBV28 with TRBJ1-1; D not resolved. This CDR3 is built from 13 residues. The V gene lost 7 bases and the J gene lost 4 bases, with 13 bases spanning the gap. CDR1 and CDR2 from the germline V gene are MDHEN and SYDVKM. CDR3 residues: CASTLRSSTEAFF. The CDR3 DNA is TGTGCCAGCACTCTCAGGTCGAGCACTGAAGCTTTCTTT.

The chain is built from TRBV30 and TRBJ2-1; 13 nucleotides match TRBD2. Looked up from germline, CDR1 is GTSNPN and CDR2 is SVGIG (reference sequence). V gave up 2 bases and J gave up 7 bases; unmatched junction bases: 17. The CDR3 is 19 residues long. The CDR3 region is CAWSCSGLAGPPAGNEQFF. DNA of the CDR3: TGTGCCTGGAGTTGTTCGGGACTAGCGGGACCCCCTGCGGGAAATGAGCAGTTCTTC.

This clone appeared a single time. The genes are TRBV6-1 and TRBJ1-5; 12 nucleotides align to TRBD1. V shed 6 bases, J shed 5 bases, and the junction held 2 bases outside the gene matches. CDR3 length: 14 residues. Per germline, CDR1 MNHNS and CDR2 SASEGT. The CDR3: CASRGQGAHQPQHF. CDR3 sequence (DNA): TGTGCCAGCAGGGGACAGGGGGCCCATCAGCCCCAGCATTTT.

In nucleotides, the CDR3 is TGCAGCGTTGCGCAGGGCTACACAGATACGCAGTATTTT. This translates into CSVAQGYTDTQYF. V is TRBV29-1 and J is TRBJ2-3; a possible D gene is TRBD1 (5 bases). Looked up from germline, CDR1 is SQVTM and CDR2 is ANQGSEA. The ends were cut back, 4 bases at V and 2 bases at J, with 10 bases in the middle. The CDR3 extends over 13 amino acids.

This chain links TRBV25-1 with TRBJ2-7; perhaps TRBD2 as D (6 bases). Germline loops: CDR1 MGHDK, CDR2 SYGVNS. V shed 4 bases and J shed 0 bases, with 13 bases lying between them. The CDR3 runs 15 residues. CDR3: CASSGGTVSSYEQYF. For the CDR3, the DNA is TGTGCCAGCAGTGGCGGGACCGTAAGCTCCTACGAGCAGTACTTC.

The V gene is TRBV4-1, the J gene TRBJ2-1; TRBD2 agrees at 8 bases. Trimming at V came to 1 base and at J to 12 bases, leaving 11 bases not matched to a gene. The CDR3 has 15 amino acids. Germline loops: CDR1 MGHRA, CDR2 YSYEKL. The CDR3 nucleotides are TGCGCCAGCAGCCAAGCAACTAGCGGCAAAGGGGGGCAGTTCTTC. Translated: CASSQATSGKGGQFF.

V gene TRBV5-1 combines with J gene TRBJ2-2, with 9 bases identical to TRBD2. The CDR3 sequence is 19 residues long. Germline V gives CDR1 SGHRS, CDR2 YFSETQ. V gave up 0 bases and J gave up 4 bases; unmatched junction bases: 13. Here the CDR3 reads CASSLAELAGVRGTGELFF. Written as DNA, the CDR3 is TGCGCCAGCAGCTTGGCTGAACTAGCGGGCGTTAGGGGCACCGGGGAGCTGTTTTTT.

The rearrangement joins TRBV27 to TRBJ2-7, with a possible D match to TRBD2 (6 bases). The CDR3 runs to 18 residues. V lost 3 bases and J lost 4, with 25 bases in between. Germline V gene data show CDR1 as MNHEY and CDR2 as SMNVEV (reference sequence). CDR3: CASSFLPMTPGLRYEQYF. The CDR3 DNA follows: TGTGCCAGCAGTTTCTTGCCTATGACGCCGGGACTCAGATACGAGCAGTACTTC.

This chain uses TRBV7-8 with TRBJ2-1; 11 nucleotides align to TRBD2. Germline-derived CDR1 and CDR2 are SGHVS and FQNEAQ. The CDR3 contains 16 residues. J lost 1 base, V lost 8 bases, and 7 bases had no gene match. This CDR3 reads CASSTRLAGSYNEQFF. The CDR3 coding sequence is TGTGCCAGCTCAACAAGACTAGCGGGATCCTACAATGAGCAGTTCTTC.

The chain has TRBV2 and TRBJ1-5; D gene ambiguous. V was cut by 3 bases and J by 4 bases, with 10 bases left in between. Per germline, CDR1 SNHLY and CDR2 FYNNEI. The CDR3 sequence is 14 residues long. The CDR3 sequence: CASSENKRNQPQHF. The DNA for the CDR3 is TGTGCCAGCAGTGAGAATAAGAGGAATCAGCCCCAGCATTTT.

The chain combines TRBV4-3 with TRBJ2-3; possible D gene TRBD2, 6 bases. The CDR3 is 18 amino acids. Per the germline V gene, CDR1 is LGHNA and CDR2 is YSLEER. Trimming removed 0 bases from V and 0 bases from J, with 16 bases in between. In DNA form, the CDR3 reads TGCGCCAGCAGCCAAGACGGGGCTCGGGCGGGAAGCACAGATACGCAGTATTTT. It translates to CASSQDGARAGSTDTQYF.

The chain is built from TRBV4-3 and TRBJ2-1, with 11 nucleotides matching TRBD2. CDR1 and CDR2 (germline): LGHNA, YSLEER. Germline trimming cut 0 bases from V and 4 bases from J; bases unmatched to any gene: 5. The CDR3 runs 17 residues. In DNA form, the CDR3 reads TGCGCCAGCAGCCAAGATACTAGCGGGAGATGGTACAATGAGCAGTTCTTC. Protein: CASSQDTSGRWYNEQFF.

J is TRBJ2-5 and V is TRBV4-1; a weak D match, TRBD2 (5 bases). The CDR3 loop spans 18 amino acids. Trimming removed 3 bases at V and 1 base at J, with 21 bases between. The germline CDR1 and CDR2 sequences are MGHRA and YSYEKL. CDR3 in amino acids: CASSHSKPGRLFQETQYF. For the CDR3, the DNA is TGCGCCAGCAGCCACTCAAAGCCGGGCCGACTATTCCAAGAGACCCAGTACTTC.

This clone was seen a single time. This rearrangement joins TRBV10-3 to TRBJ2-5, with no clear D. Trimming removed 2 bases at V and 0 bases at J, with 13 bases between. The CDR3 runs to 16 residues. Germline CDR1 reads ENHRY; CDR2 reads SYGVKD. CDR3 bases: TGTGCCATCAGTGAGGAAACCGAGAGGTACCAAGAGACCCAGTACTTC. It specifies CAISEETERYQETQYF.

This rearrangement joins TRBV9 to TRBJ2-5, with D tentatively TRBD2 (5 bases). Per germline, CDR1 SGDLS and CDR2 YYNGEE. Deletions cut 0 bases from V and 4 bases from J, with 13 bases between. This CDR3 comprises 15 residues. Here the CDR3 reads CASSVGLRHPETQYF. In DNA form, the CDR3 reads TGTGCCAGCAGCGTAGGACTACGACACCCAGAGACCCAGTACTTC.

This sequence joins TRBV11-1 and TRBJ2-3; D perhaps matches TRBD2 (6 bases). CDR3 length equals 13 residues. CDR1 SGHAT and CDR2 FQDESV come from the germline V gene (reference sequence). Trimming shortened V by 7 bases and J by 8 bases, and 16 bases separated the two germline ends. CDR3 region: CASTTGGGLTQYF. The CDR3 DNA sequence: TGTGCCAGCACCACTGGAGGAGGGCTTACGCAGTATTTT.

The CDR3 sequence: CASSLGSITDTQYF. CDR3 sequence (DNA): TGTGCCAGCAGCTTAGGCAGTATCACAGATACGCAGTATTTT. This chain uses TRBV7-2 with TRBJ2-3, with unresolved D. Germline CDR1 SGHTA, CDR2 FQGNSA. The V end was cut by 1 base, the J end by 2 bases, with 7 bases between. The CDR3 sequence is 14 residues long.

The V gene is TRBV7-7, the J gene TRBJ2-5, with 10 nucleotides matching TRBD1. The CDR3 has 16 amino acids. The trim removed 6 bases at V and 2 bases at J, leaving 9 bases unmatched. The germline gives CDR1 SSHAT, CDR2 FNYEAQ (reference sequence). Here the CDR3 reads CASSQTGTGAQETQYF. The CDR3 coding sequence is TGTGCCAGCAGTCAGACCGGGACAGGGGCTCAAGAGACCCAGTACTTC.

This clone has just a few counts. The chain is built from TRBV27 and TRBJ1-1; 7 bases fit TRBD1. V lost 7 bases to trimming and J lost 4 bases; unmatched junction nucleotides: 3. Germline V gene data show CDR1 as MNHEY and CDR2 as SMNVEV (reference sequence). The CDR3 consists of 12 residues. The CDR3 DNA follows: TGTGCCAGCAAGGGGGCCTCCACTGAAGCTTTCTTT. It translates to CASKGASTEAFF.

The J gene is TRBJ2-4, the V gene TRBV6-5; 7 positions match TRBD2. Germline trimming cut 2 bases from V and 0 bases from J; bases unmatched to any gene: 4. Germline V CDR1 and CDR2: MNHEY, SVGAGI. There are 16 residues in the CDR3. The CDR3 coding sequence is TGTGCCAGCAGTTACGGTTCTAGCGGAGCCAAAAACATTCAGTACTTC. The encoded protein is CASSYGSSGAKNIQYF.

The J gene is TRBJ1-2, the V gene TRBV7-2, with 12 bases lining up with TRBD1. The trim removed 2 bases at V and 0 bases at J, leaving 7 bases unmatched. The CDR3 runs 18 residues. Germline CDR1 is SGHTA and CDR2 is FQGNSA. The CDR3 sequence: CASSLTGTGGPSNYGYTF. For the CDR3, the DNA is TGTGCCAGCAGCTTAACAGGGACAGGGGGCCCGTCTAACTATGGCTACACCTTC.

This chain uses TRBV25-1 with TRBJ1-2; 7 bases are shared with TRBD1. The trim removed 3 bases at V and 4 bases at J, leaving 8 bases unmatched. The CDR3 has 15 amino acids. Germline lookup yields CDR1 MGHDK and CDR2 SYGVNS. This CDR3 reads CASSDGARGAYGYTF. CDR3 in DNA: TGTGCCAGCAGTGACGGGGCCAGGGGGGCCTATGGCTACACCTTC.

The chain is built from TRBV6-5 and TRBJ2-5; 9 bases are shared with TRBD1. V shed 8 bases, J shed 3 bases, and the junction held 1 base outside the gene matches. Germline lookup yields CDR1 MNHEY and CDR2 SVGAGI. This CDR3 is built from 12 residues. CDR3 protein: CASRTGEETQYF. CDR3 in DNA: TGTGCCAGCCGGACAGGGGAAGAGACCCAGTACTTC.

The rearrangement uses TRBV7-9 and TRBJ1-4; TRBD1 agrees at 7 bases. The CDR3 runs 19 residues. Trimming took 5 bases from V and 8 from J; bases not matched to a gene: 23. Germline-derived CDR1 and CDR2 are SEHNR and FQNEAQ (reference sequence). CDR3 region: CASSPGKTRRGRELEKLFF. CDR3 nucleotides: TGTGCCAGCAGCCCTGGGAAGACCCGGAGGGGGCGCGAATTGGAAAAACTGTTTTTT.

The gene calls are TRBV7-9 and TRBJ2-4, with TRBD1 identical over 7 bases. J was trimmed by 1 base and V by 6 bases; bases with no gene match: 12. CDR1 is SEHNR, CDR2 FQNEAQ, per germline (reference sequence). The CDR3 runs to 17 residues. The CDR3 loop is CASSFFRTGAAKNIQYF. The CDR3 bases are TGTGCCAGCAGTTTCTTTCGGACAGGCGCTGCCAAAAACATTCAGTACTTC. Filled out from reference TRBV7-9 and TRBJ2-4, the complete variable domain reads DTGVSQNPRHKITKRGQNVTFRCDPISEHNRLYWYRQTLGQGPEFLTYFQNEAQLEKSRLLSDRFSAERPKGSFSTLEIQRTEQGDSAMYLCASSFFRTGAAKNIQYFGAGTRLSVL.

The J gene is TRBJ1-4, the V gene TRBV19, with D possibly TRBD1 on 5 matching bases. V was shortened by 4 bases and J by 6 bases, with 18 bases between the two germline ends. CDR3 length: 16 amino acids. Germline V CDR1 and CDR2: LNHDA, SQIVND (reference sequence). The CDR3, as DNA: TGTGCCAGTAGTACTCGCGACAGTCAACTTGATGAAAAACTGTTTTTT. Its translation is CASSTRDSQLDEKLFF.